This T cell receptor beta chain was captured in a study of blood T cell repertoires in COVID-19. In the study overall: COVID-19 samples, acute and convalescent, were from the United States, Italy and Spain. Nucleic acid was either cDNA or gDNA, and it came from T cells, B-cell-depleted T cells, or PBMCs.

Clones were sequenced by immunoSEQ multiplex PCR, and TCRdb holds only the in-frame ones, with some missing. This table holds 95,000 to 150,000 clones, around three quarters found once. V lost 5 bases to trimming and J lost 1 base; unmatched junction nucleotides: 10. The CDR3 runs to 17 residues. CDR1 and CDR2 (germline): LGHNA, YSLEER. This clone was seen more than once but under ten times. This clonotype originated in a man aged 60 to 69 with active or convalescent COVID-19. The sequencing input was peripheral blood. The V call is TRBV4-3, the J call TRBJ2-4; TRBD1 matches 8 bases. DNA of the CDR3: TGCGCCAGCAGCGAAGGACAGGGTGGGGCGGCCAAAAACATTCAGTACTTC. Its translation: CASSEGQGGAAKNIQYF.